Each of the 4 T cell receptor beta chains below was sequenced from the same sample in a study of blood T cell repertoires in COVID-19. Measured with immunoSEQ multiplex PCR; TCRdb has only the in-frame clones, and not every one. The profile covers 200,000 to 250,000 clones, with about 83% appearing a single time and about 1.3% taken by the ten largest. The sequenced material came from peripheral blood. Receptors originate from a woman aged 25 to 39 with COVID-19, enrolled during active disease.

This clone was seen a single time. The chain combines TRBV5-1 with TRBJ1-2; D gene ambiguous. Trimming left V 1 base short and J 6 bases short, with 13 bases between. CDR3 size: 14 residues. Per germline, CDR1 SGHRS and CDR2 YFSETQ. The CDR3 loop is CASSLRSREDGYTF. CDR3 coding DNA: TGCGCCAGCAGCTTGAGGTCTCGAGAGGATGGCTACACCTTC.

The chain employs TRBV7-9 and TRBJ2-2; weak D call: TRBD2 (6 bases). Trimming left V 9 bases short and J 3 bases short, with 17 bases between. This CDR3 spans 15 amino acids. CDR1 and CDR2 from the germline V gene are SEHNR and FQNEAQ (reference sequence). The DNA for the CDR3 is TGTGCCAGACCGGCGGGGAAGTCCGACACCGGGGAGCTGTTTTTT. Protein: CARPAGKSDTGELFF.

The chain uses TRBV2 and TRBJ1-3; no clear D gene. V gave up 0 bases and J gave up 0 bases, with 3 bases separating them. Per the germline V gene, CDR1 is SNHLY and CDR2 is FYNNEI. There are 14 residues in the CDR3. As DNA, the CDR3 is TGTGCCAGCAGTGAAGCGAGCTCTGGAAACACCATATATTTT. It translates to CASSEASSGNTIYF.

The chain uses TRBV7-2 and TRBJ1-5; no firm D call. V lost 5 bases to trimming and J lost 2 bases, with 10 bases between them. This CDR3 spans 14 amino acids. Germline V lookup: CDR1 SGHTA, CDR2 FQGNSA. This chain's CDR3 is CASSGERGNQPQHF. The DNA of the CDR3 is TGTGCCAGCAGCGGTGAGAGAGGCAATCAGCCCCAGCATTTT.